One T cell receptor (beta chain) is described in this entry. Its target is not known. V was clipped by 3 bases and J by 4 bases, with 13 bases between them. CDR1 and CDR2 from the germline V gene are SGHRS and YFSETQ. The CDR3 covers 14 residues. The primer mix had 60 Vbeta and 13 Jbeta primers. TCRdb keeps only in-frame clones here, not all; method: immunoSEQ multiplex PCR. Among about 170,000 clones listed, more than 60% were seen once. The data were obtained in a study of cytomegalovirus exposure and HLA in healthy donors. Whole-study results and caveats: Later findings reportedly placed an Asian-associated ancestry cluster below the roughly 700-donor mean for N-insertions. Rarity held for most TCR sequences, but there were some public TCRs that occurred in many donors.

This receptor was identified in a woman aged 50 to 60 in good health and CMV-seropositive. The specimen was PBMCs. The rearrangement joins TRBV5-1 to TRBJ1-2, with a weak D call TRBD1 (5 bases). The CDR3 nucleotides read TGCGCCAGCAGCTCACCGGGGGGTGGCTATGGCTACACCTTC. Its protein is CASSSPGGGYGYTF.